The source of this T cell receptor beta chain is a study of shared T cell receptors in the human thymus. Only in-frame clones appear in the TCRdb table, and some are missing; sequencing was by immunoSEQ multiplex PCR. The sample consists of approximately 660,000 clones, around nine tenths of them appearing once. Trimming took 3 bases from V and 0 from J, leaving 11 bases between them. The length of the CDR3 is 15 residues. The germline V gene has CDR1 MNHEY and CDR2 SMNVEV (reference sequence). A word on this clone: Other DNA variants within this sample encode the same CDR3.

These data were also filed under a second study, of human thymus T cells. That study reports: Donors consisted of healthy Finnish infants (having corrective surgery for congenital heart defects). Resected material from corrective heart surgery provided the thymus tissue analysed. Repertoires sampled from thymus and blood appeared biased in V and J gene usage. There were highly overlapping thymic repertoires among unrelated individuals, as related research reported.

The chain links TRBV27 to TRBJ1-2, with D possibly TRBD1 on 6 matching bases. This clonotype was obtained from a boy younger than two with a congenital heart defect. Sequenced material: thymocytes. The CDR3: CASSFRGRANYGYTF. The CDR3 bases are TGTGCCAGCAGTTTCAGGGGCCGAGCTAACTATGGCTACACCTTC.